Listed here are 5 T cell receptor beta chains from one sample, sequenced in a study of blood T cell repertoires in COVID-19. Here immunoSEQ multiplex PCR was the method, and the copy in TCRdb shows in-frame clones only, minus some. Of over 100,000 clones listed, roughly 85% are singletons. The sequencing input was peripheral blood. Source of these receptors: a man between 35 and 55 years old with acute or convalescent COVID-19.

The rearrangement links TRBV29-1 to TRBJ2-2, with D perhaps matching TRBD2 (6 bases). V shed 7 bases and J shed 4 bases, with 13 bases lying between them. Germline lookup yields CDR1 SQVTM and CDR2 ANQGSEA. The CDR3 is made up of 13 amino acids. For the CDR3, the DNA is TGCAGCGCCGACGGGGGATCCACCGGGGAGCTGTTTTTT. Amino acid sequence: CSADGGSTGELFF.

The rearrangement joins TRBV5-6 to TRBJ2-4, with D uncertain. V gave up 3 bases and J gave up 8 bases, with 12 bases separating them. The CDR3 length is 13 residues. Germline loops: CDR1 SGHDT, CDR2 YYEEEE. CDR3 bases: TGTGCCAGCAGCTCGATCCAGATGGACATTCAGTACTTC. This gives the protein CASSSIQMDIQYF.

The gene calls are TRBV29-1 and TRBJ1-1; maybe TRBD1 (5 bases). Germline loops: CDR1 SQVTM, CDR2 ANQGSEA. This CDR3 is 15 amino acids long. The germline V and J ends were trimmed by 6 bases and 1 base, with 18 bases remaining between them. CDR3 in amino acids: CSVLLPPGGNTEAFF. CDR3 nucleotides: TGCAGCGTACTGCTACCTCCGGGGGGGAACACTGAAGCTTTCTTT.

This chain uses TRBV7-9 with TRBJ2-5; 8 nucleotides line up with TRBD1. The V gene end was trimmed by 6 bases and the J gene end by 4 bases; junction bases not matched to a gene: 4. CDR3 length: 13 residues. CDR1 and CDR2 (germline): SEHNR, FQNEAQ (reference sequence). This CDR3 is CASSWTGPETQYF. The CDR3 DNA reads TGTGCCAGCAGTTGGACAGGGCCAGAGACCCAGTACTTC.

In DNA form, the CDR3 reads TGTGCCAGCAGCTTGGGAGGCGGGACAGGGAGCTACAATGAGCAGTTCTTC. Residues: CASSLGGGTGSYNEQFF. The V and J genes are TRBV5-8 and TRBJ2-1; 9 bases agree with TRBD1. Germline V gives CDR1 SGHTS, CDR2 YDEGEE. The CDR3 totals 17 residues. J lost 3 bases, V lost 0 bases, and 7 bases had no gene match.